The next 8 T cell receptor beta chains were all read from a single sample in a study of post-analysis software for immune sequencing data (dated by TCRdb to about 2015). The investigation overall reported the following: Significantly higher frequencies in patients than in controls were found for five or six TRBV segments, including TRBV5-6, TRBV5-1 and TRBV20-1.

Antigen specificity for these receptors is unknown. The protocol used for the library was PCR. The sequencing machine was an Illumina HiSeq 2500. Unique molecular identifiers were incorporated into TCR beta cDNA libraries to reduce PCR and sequencing biases. TCRdb handled the public reads itself, with Q25 trimming in fastp and clone calling in MiXCR, and kept productive beta chains. One record per CDR3 amino acid sequence lists the most common genes and DNA. This sample comprises roughly 400,000 distinct CDR3 sequences, approximately 38% of them detected only once. The ten largest account for approximately 7.6% of the sample. What was sequenced was blood. The origin of the receptors is a girl aged 2 to 10 with multiple sclerosis.

The table lists this clonotype with a few counts. The genes are TRBV9 and TRBJ1-1, with D perhaps TRBD1 (5 bases). Germline CDR1 SGDLS, CDR2 YYNGEE. With 4 bases removed from V and 2 bases from J, the gap between germline ends came to 18 bases. There are 16 residues in the CDR3. The CDR3 loop is CASSMNWDGLNTEAFF. CDR3 in DNA: TGTGCCAGCAGCATGAATTGGGACGGTCTAAACACTGAAGCTTTCTTT.

This chain links TRBV24-1 with TRBJ2-3; D possibly corresponds to TRBD1 (5 bases). The CDR3 runs 14 residues. Germline CDR1 reads KGHDR; CDR2 reads SFDVKD. Deletions cut 0 bases from V and 4 bases from J, with 7 bases between. The CDR3 sequence: CATSDLGRADTQYF. Here the CDR3 DNA reads TGTGCCACCAGTGATTTGGGCAGGGCAGATACGCAGTATTTT.

This clonotype has just one count. The rearrangement joins TRBV28 to TRBJ2-7; perhaps TRBD2 as D (6 bases). The CDR3 has 15 residues. The V gene lost 6 bases and the J gene lost 4 bases, with 19 bases spanning the gap. Germline-derived CDR1 and CDR2 are MDHEN and SYDVKM. CDR3 sequence: CASSEMRDPSYEQYF. CDR3 nucleotide sequence: TGTGCCAGCAGCGAGATGCGGGATCCTTCTTACGAGCAGTACTTC.

The J gene is TRBJ1-1, the V gene TRBV7-3; D not resolved. The CDR3 has 14 amino acids. CDR1 is SGHTA and CDR2 is FQGTGA in the germline V gene. Trimming cost V 5 bases and J 1 base, with 11 bases left between them. The CDR3 loop is CASSHPGANTEAFF. The CDR3 coding sequence is TGTGCCAGCAGCCATCCCGGAGCGAACACTGAAGCTTTCTTT.

In its sample, this clonotype was seen a few times. The V call is TRBV20-1, the J call TRBJ2-1; 9 bases fit TRBD1. The germline V gene has CDR1 DFQATT and CDR2 SNEGSKA (reference sequence). With V trimmed by 1 base and J by 8 bases, 9 bases remained unmatched. This CDR3 has 15 amino acids. The CDR3: CSARGGGTGIYEQFF. In DNA, the CDR3 is TGCAGTGCTAGAGGGGGGGGGACAGGGATCTATGAGCAGTTCTTC.

This clonotype was counted between two and nine times. The genes are TRBV6-5 and TRBJ1-6, with D tentatively TRBD1 (6 bases). The CDR3 runs to 15 residues. V was trimmed by 5 bases and J by 2 bases, leaving 10 bases between them. Germline CDR1 is MNHEY and CDR2 is SVGAGI. The CDR3 here is CASSHRTAYNSPLHF. The CDR3 nucleotides are TGTGCCAGCAGTCACCGGACAGCCTATAATTCACCCCTCCACTTT.

This clonotype occurred once. V usage is TRBV5-1 and J usage is TRBJ2-2; D unclear. The CDR3 spans 13 residues. Germline lookup yields CDR1 SGHRS and CDR2 YFSETQ. Trimming cost V 1 base and J 6 bases, with 7 bases left between them. The CDR3 DNA follows: TGCGCCAGCAGCTTGTCAGCATCCGGGGAGCTGTTTTTT. It translates to CASSLSASGELFF.

This clonotype came up a few times. The chain carries TRBV6-5 and TRBJ2-7; 11 bases map to TRBD2. The V segment lost 0 bases and the J segment 2 bases; nucleotides outside the gene matches: 3. The length of the CDR3 is 16 residues. Germline V gene lookup returns CDR1 MNHEY and CDR2 SVGAGI. DNA of the CDR3: TGTGCCAGCAGTTACTCGGGACTAGCGGACCCCTACGAGCAGTACTTC. This sequence encodes CASSYSGLADPYEQYF.